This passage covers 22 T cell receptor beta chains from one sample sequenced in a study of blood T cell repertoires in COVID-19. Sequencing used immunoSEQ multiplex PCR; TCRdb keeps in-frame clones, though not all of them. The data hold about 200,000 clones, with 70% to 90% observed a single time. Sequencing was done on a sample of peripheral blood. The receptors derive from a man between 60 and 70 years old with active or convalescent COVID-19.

CDR3 amino acids: CASSLGRGRGDTF. The CDR3, as DNA: TGTGCCAGCAGTTTGGGCAGGGGGCGCGGGGACACCTTC. The rearrangement uses TRBV12-3 or TRBV12-4 and TRBJ1-2, with 8 bases aligning to TRBD1. This CDR3 contains 13 residues. With V trimmed by 3 bases and J by 12 bases, 9 bases remained unmatched.

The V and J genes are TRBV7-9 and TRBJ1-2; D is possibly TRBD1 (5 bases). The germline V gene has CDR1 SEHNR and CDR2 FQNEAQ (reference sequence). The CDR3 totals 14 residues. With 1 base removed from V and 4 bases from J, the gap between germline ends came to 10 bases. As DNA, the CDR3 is TGTGCCAGCAGCTTAGAGGAGGGGCGCTATGGCTACACCTTC. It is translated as CASSLEEGRYGYTF. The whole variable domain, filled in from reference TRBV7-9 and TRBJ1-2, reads DTGVSQNPRHKITKRGQNVTFRCDPISEHNRLYWYRQTLGQGPEFLTYFQNEAQLEKSRLLSDRFSAERPKGSFSTLEIQRTEQGDSAMYLCASSLEEGRYGYTFGSGTRLTVV.

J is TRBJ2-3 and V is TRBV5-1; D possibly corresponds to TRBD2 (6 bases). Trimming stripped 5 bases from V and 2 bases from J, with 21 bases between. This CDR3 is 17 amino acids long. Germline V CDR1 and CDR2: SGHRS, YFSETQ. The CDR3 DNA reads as TGCGCCAGCAGTACAACACCCGGGACTCCCGACACAGATACGCAGTATTTT. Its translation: CASSTTPGTPDTDTQYF.

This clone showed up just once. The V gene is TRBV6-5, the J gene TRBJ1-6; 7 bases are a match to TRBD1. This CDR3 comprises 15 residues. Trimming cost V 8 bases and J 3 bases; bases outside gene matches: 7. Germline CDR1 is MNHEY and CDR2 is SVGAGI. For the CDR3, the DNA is TGTGCCAGCGGGACGACAGGGAACTATAATTCACCCCTCCACTTT. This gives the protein CASGTTGNYNSPLHF.

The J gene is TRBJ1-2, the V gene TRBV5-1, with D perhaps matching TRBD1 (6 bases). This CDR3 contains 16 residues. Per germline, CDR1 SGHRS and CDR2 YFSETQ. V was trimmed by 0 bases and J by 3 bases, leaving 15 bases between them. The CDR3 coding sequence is TGCGCCAGCAGCTTGGGGGCCGGGGGGCGCGACTATGGCTACACCTTC. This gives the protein CASSLGAGGRDYGYTF.

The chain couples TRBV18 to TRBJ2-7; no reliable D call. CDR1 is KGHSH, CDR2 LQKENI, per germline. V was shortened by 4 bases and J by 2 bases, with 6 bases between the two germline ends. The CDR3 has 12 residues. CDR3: CASSLAAYEQYF. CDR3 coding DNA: TGTGCCAGCTCACTTGCGGCCTACGAGCAGTACTTC. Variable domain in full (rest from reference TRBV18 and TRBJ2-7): NAGVMQNPRHLVRRRGQEARLRCSPMKGHSHVYWYRQLPEEGLKFMVYLQKENIIDESGMPKERFSAEFPKEGPSILRIQQVVRGDSAAYFCASSLAAYEQYFGPGTRLTVT.

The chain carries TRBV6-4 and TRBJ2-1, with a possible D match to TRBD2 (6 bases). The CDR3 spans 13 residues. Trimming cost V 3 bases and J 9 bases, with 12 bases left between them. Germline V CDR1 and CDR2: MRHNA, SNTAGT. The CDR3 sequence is CASSEEGTGEQFF. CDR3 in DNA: TGTGCCAGCAGTGAGGAGGGGACGGGTGAGCAGTTCTTC.

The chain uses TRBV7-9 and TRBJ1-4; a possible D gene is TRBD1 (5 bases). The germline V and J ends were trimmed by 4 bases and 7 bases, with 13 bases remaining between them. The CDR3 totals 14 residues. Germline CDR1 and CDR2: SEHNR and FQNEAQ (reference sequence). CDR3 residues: CASSYGGAREKLFF. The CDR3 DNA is TGTGCCAGCAGCTACGGTGGGGCTCGTGAAAAACTGTTTTTT.

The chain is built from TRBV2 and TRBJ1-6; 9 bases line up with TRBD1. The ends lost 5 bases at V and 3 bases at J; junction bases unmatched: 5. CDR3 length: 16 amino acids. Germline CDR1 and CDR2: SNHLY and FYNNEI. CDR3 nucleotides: TGTGCCAGCAGTCCGGACAGGGGAGGCTATAATTCACCCCTCCACTTT. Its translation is CASSPDRGGYNSPLHF. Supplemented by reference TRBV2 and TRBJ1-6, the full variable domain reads EPEVTQTPSHQVTQMGQEVILRCVPISNHLYFYWYRQILGQKVEFLVSFYNNEISEKSEIFDDQFSVERPDGSNFTLKIRSTKLEDSAMYFCASSPDRGGYNSPLHFGNGTRLTVT.

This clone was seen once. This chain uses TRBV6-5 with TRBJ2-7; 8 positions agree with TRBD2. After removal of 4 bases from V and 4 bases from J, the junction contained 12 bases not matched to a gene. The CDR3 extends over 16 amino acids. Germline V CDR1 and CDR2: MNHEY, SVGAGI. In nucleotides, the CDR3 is TGTGCCAGCAGTTCGAACCGACCGGGACTAGGTTACGAGCAGTACTTC. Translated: CASSSNRPGLGYEQYF.

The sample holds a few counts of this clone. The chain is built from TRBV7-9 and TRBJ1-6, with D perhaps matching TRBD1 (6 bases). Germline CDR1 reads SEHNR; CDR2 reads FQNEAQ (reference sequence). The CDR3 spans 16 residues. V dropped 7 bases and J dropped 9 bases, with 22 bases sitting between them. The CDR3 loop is CASTWGGPGIGSPLHF. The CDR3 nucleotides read TGTGCCAGCACCTGGGGGGGCCCCGGAATAGGTTCACCCCTCCACTTT.

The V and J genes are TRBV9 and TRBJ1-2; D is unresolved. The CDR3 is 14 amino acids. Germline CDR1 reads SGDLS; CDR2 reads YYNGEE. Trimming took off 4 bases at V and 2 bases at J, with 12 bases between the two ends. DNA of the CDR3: TGTGCCAGCAGCCCCGGAGTTACAAACTATGGCTACACCTTC. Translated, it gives CASSPGVTNYGYTF.

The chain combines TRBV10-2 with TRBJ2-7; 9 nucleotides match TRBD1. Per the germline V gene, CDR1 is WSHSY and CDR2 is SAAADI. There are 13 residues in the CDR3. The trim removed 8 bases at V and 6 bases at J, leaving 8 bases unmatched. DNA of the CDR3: TGCGCCAGCGGGACAGGGAGGTTTCTCGAGCAGTACTTC. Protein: CASGTGRFLEQYF.

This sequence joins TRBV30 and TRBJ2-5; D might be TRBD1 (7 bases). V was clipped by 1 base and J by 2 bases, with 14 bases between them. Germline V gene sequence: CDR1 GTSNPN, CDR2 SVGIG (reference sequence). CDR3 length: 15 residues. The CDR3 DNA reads TGTGCCTGGAGTGCGGGGCGGGGACAGCAAGAGACCCAGTACTTC. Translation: CAWSAGRGQQETQYF.

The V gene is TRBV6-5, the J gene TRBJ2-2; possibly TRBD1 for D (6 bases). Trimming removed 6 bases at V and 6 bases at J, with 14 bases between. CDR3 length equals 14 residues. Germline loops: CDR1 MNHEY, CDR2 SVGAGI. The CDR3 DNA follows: TGTGCCAGCAGCTCCGGGACAACACCCGGGGAGCTGTTTTTT. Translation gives CASSSGTTPGELFF.

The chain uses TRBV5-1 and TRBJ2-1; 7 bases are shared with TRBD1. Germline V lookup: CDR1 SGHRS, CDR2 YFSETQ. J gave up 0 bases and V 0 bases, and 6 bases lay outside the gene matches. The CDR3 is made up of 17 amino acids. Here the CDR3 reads CASSLEGQQSSYNEQFF. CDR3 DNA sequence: TGCGCCAGCAGCTTGGAGGGACAGCAGAGCTCCTACAATGAGCAGTTCTTC.

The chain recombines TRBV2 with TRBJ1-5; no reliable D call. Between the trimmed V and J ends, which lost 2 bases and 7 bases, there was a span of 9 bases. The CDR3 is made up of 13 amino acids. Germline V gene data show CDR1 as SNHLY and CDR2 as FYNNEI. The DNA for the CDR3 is TGTGCCAGCAGTGAACAGGCCCCCCAGCCCCAGCATTTT. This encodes CASSEQAPQPQHF.

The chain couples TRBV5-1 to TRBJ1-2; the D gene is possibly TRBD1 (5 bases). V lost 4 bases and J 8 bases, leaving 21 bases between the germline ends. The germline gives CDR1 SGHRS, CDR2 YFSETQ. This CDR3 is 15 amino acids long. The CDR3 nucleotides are TGCGCCAGCAGCCCGGGGAGGGACGTCTATGGGGGCTACACCTTC. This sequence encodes CASSPGRDVYGGYTF.

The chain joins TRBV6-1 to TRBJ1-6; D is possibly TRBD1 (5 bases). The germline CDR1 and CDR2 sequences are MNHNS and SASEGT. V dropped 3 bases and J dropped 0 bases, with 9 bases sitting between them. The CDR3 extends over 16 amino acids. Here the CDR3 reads CASSDRQGSYNSPLHF. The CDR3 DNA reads TGTGCCAGCAGTGATCGGCAGGGCTCCTATAATTCACCCCTCCACTTT.

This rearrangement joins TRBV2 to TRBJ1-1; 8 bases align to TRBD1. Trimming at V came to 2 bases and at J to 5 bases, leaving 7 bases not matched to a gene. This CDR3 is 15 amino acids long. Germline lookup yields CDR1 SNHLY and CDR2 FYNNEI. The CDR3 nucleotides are TGTGCCAGCAGTGAACCCGGACAGGGCAAGACTGAAGCTTTCTTT. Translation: CASSEPGQGKTEAFF.

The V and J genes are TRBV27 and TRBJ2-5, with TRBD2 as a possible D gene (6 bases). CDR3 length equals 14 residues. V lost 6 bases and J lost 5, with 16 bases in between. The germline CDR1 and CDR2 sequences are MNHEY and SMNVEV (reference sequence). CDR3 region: CASSDSQGGETQYF. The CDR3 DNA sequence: TGTGCCAGCAGCGACAGCCAAGGAGGGGAGACCCAGTACTTC.

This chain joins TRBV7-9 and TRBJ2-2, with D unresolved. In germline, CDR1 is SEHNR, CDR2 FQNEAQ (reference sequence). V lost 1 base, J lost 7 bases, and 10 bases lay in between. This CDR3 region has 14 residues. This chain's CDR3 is CASSLVTAGGELFF. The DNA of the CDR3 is TGTGCCAGCAGCTTAGTAACCGCCGGCGGGGAGCTGTTTTTT. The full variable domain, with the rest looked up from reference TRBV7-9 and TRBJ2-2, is DTGVSQNPRHKITKRGQNVTFRCDPISEHNRLYWYRQTLGQGPEFLTYFQNEAQLEKSRLLSDRFSAERPKGSFSTLEIQRTEQGDSAMYLCASSLVTAGGELFFGEGSRLTVL.